This record concerns one T cell receptor beta chain sequence. Its antigen is unknown. The data stem from a study of CD8+ T cells in alopecia areata. Overall study results and limits: In lesional scalp, particularly from alopecia totalis/universalis, clonality was higher than in normal scalp.

After removal of 0 bases from V and 5 bases from J, the junction contained 2 bases not matched to a gene. This CDR3 comprises 14 residues. Germline lookup yields CDR1 PRHDT and CDR2 FYEKMQ (reference sequence). Specimens obtained from alopecia areata patients comprised lesional scalp punch biopsies and peripheral blood. Investigators sorted PBMCs to obtain both CD4+ and CD8+ T cells. Extraction of RNA preceded its reverse transcription into cDNA, which served as the sequencing template. The method was immunoSEQ multiplex PCR; TCRdb's version includes in-frame clones alone and lacks a portion of them. The sample includes some 170,000 clones, about 66% of them seen just once.

V usage is TRBV13 and J usage is TRBJ1-1; 8 positions agree with TRBD1. The clonotype comes from a human donor with alopecia areata. Source: CD8+ T cells sorted from blood, taken at week 0. CDR3 DNA: TGTGCCAGCAGCTTAGGACAGGGGGGAACTGAAGCTTTCTTT. It specifies CASSLGQGGTEAFF.